What follows describes a single T cell receptor (beta chain). Sequencing used immunoSEQ multiplex PCR; TCRdb keeps in-frame clones, though not all of them. The table shows approximately 49,000 clones, with about 76% occurring only once. The sample is drawn from a study of OX40 agonist ivuxolimab in advanced cancers. On the study more broadly: Patients received ivuxolimab, an intravenous treatment, every 2 weeks at 0.01 to 10 mg/kg. Those treated in dose escalation had hepatocellular carcinoma, melanoma, renal cell cancer or head and neck cancer. Prior anti-PD-1, anti-PD-L1 or anti-CTLA-4 therapy did not bar entry, and 30% to 40% had some.

Sequenced material: CD4+ or CD8+ T cells sorted from blood, taken in a trial of the OX40 agonist ivuxolimab. The TCR sequence derives from an adult with an advanced solid tumor such as melanoma, head and neck, liver or kidney cancer.

The CDR3 nucleotides read TGTGCCAGCAGTTACTCGGGTAGCGGAGGTGGGGAGACCCAGTACTTC. Amino acid sequence: CASSYSGSGGGETQYF. The rearrangement joins TRBV6-6 to TRBJ2-5; maybe TRBD2 (6 bases). Germline assignment: CDR1 MNHNY and CDR2 SVGAGI (reference sequence). This CDR3 has 16 residues. V was shortened by 0 bases and J by 5 bases, with 16 bases between the two germline ends.